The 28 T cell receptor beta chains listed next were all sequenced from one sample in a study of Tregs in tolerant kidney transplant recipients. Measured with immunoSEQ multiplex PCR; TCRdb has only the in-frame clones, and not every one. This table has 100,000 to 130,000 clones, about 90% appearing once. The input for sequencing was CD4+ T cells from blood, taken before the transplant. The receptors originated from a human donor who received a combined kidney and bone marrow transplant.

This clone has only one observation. The CDR3 bases are TGTGCCAGCAGCTTAGCCCTCAGCGGGGGGGGCCTCGATGAGCAGTTCTTC. Translation gives CASSLALSGGGLDEQFF. This rearrangement joins TRBV13 to TRBJ2-1, with 10 nucleotides matching TRBD2. V dropped 1 base and J dropped 8; count of bases not matched to a gene: 11. The CDR3 runs to 17 residues. Per the germline V gene, CDR1 is PRHDT and CDR2 is FYEKMQ (reference sequence). The full variable domain, with the rest looked up from reference TRBV13 and TRBJ2-1, is AAGVIQSPRHLIKEKRETATLKCYPIPRHDTVYWYQQGPGQDPQFLISFYEKMQSDKGSIPDRFSAQQFSDYHSELNMSSLELGDSALYFCASSLALSGGGLDEQFFGPGTRLTVL.

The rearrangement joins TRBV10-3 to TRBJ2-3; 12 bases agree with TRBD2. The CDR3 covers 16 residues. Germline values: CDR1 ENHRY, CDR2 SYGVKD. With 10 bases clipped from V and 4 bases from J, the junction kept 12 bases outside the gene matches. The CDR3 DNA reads TGTGCCACTCGCTCTCAACTAGCGGGGGGTTCAGATACGCAGTATTTT. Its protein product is CATRSQLAGGSDTQYF.

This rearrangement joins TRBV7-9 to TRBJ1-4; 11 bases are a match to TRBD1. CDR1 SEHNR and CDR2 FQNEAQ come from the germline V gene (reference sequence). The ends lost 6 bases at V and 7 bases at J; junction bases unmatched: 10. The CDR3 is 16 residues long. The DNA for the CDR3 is TGTGCCAGCAGTTCCCAGGACAGGGGGCGAGGTGAAAAACTGTTTTTT. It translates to CASSSQDRGRGEKLFF.

This CDR3 is CASLLYDAGAGELFF. The CDR3 region has the DNA TGTGCCAGCCTTCTTTATGACGCAGGGGCCGGGGAGCTGTTTTTT. V gene TRBV28 combines with J gene TRBJ2-2; possible D gene TRBD1, 6 bases. CDR3 length: 15 amino acids. Trimming took off 8 bases at V and 6 bases at J, with 19 bases between the two ends. The germline V gene encodes CDR1 MDHEN and CDR2 SYDVKM.

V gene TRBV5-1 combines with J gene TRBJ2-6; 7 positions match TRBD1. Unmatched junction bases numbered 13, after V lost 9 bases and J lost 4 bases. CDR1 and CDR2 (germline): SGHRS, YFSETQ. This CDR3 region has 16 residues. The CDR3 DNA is TGCGCCACCACCAACAGGGGCACGGCGGGGGCCAACGTCCTGACTTTC. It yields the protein CATTNRGTAGANVLTF.

CDR3 residues: CASSSKTSGSIEQFF. DNA of the CDR3: TGTGCCAGCAGCTCTAAGACTAGCGGGAGTATTGAGCAGTTCTTC. This sequence joins TRBV7-2 and TRBJ2-1, with 12 bases that match TRBD2. This CDR3 comprises 15 residues. J gave up 9 bases and V 4 bases, and 7 bases lay outside the gene matches. CDR1 is SGHTA, CDR2 FQGNSA, per germline. Together with reference TRBV7-2 and TRBJ2-1, the CDR3 gives the full variable domain: GAGVSQSPSNKVTEKGKDVELRCDPISGHTALYWYRQSLGQGLEFLIYFQGNSAPDKSGLPSDRFSAERTGGSVSTLTIQRTQQEDSAVYLCASSSKTSGSIEQFFGPGTRLTVL.

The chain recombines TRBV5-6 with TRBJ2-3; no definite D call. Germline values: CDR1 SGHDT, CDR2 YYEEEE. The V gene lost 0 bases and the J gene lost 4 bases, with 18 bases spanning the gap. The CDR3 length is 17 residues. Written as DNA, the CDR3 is TGTGCCAGCAGCTTGGACCCTCAGCGCCCCAAGTCAGATACGCAGTATTTT. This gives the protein CASSLDPQRPKSDTQYF.

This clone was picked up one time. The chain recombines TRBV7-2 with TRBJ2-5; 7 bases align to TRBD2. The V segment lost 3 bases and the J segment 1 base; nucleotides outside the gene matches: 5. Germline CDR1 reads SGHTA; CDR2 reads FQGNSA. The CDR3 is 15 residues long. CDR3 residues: CASSFGGGPQETQYF. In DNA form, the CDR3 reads TGTGCCAGCAGCTTCGGGGGAGGGCCCCAAGAGACCCAGTACTTC.

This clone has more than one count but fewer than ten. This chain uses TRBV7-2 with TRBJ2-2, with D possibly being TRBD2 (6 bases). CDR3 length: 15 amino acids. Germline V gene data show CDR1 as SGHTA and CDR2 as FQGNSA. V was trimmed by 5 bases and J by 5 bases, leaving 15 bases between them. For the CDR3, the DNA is TGTGCCAGCAGCATAGGGCTAGCGAGGACCGGGGAGCTGTTTTTT. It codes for CASSIGLARTGELFF.

CDR3 residues: CASAIQTLAEKQYF. CDR3 nucleotides: TGCGCCAGCGCCATACAGACCCTTGCCGAGAAGCAGTACTTC. The genes are TRBV5-1 and TRBJ2-7; D remains ambiguous. With 7 bases removed from V and 8 bases from J, the gap between germline ends came to 22 bases. Germline lookup yields CDR1 SGHRS and CDR2 YFSETQ. CDR3 size: 14 residues.

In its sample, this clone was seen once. In DNA, the CDR3 is TGTGCCTGGAGTGTGACAGGGCCCAATGAGCAGTTCTTC. Protein: CAWSVTGPNEQFF. The chain has TRBV30 and TRBJ2-1; the match to TRBD1 covers 7 bases. The CDR3 contains 13 residues. V shed 0 bases, J shed 6 bases, and the junction held 2 bases outside the gene matches. CDR1 and CDR2 from the germline V gene are GTSNPN and SVGIG (reference sequence).

CDR3 bases: TGTGCCAGTAGCAGGGTACTCGGCGAGCAGTACTTC. Translation gives CASSRVLGEQYF. V and J are TRBV19 and TRBJ2-7; a weak D match, TRBD1 (5 bases). The CDR3 consists of 12 residues. The V end lost 6 bases, the J end lost 6 bases, and 12 bases lay between the germline ends. Germline loops: CDR1 LNHDA, CDR2 SQIVND (reference sequence).

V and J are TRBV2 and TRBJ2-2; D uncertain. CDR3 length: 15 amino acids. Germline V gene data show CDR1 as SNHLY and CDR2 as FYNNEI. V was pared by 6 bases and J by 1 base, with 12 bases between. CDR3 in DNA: TGTGCCAGCAGCCGACAAGCTTGGAACACCGGGGAGCTGTTTTTT. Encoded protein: CASSRQAWNTGELFF.

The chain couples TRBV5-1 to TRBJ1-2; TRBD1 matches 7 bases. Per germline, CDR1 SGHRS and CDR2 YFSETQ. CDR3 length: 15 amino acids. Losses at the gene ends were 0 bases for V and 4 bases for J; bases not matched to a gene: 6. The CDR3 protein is CASSLAQGSLYGYTF. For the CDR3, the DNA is TGCGCCAGCAGCTTGGCACAGGGGTCCCTCTATGGCTACACCTTC.

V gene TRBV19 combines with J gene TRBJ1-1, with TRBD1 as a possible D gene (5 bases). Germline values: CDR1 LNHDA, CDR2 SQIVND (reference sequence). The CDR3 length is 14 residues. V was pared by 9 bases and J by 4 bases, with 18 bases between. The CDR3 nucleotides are TGTGCCAGCGGAAGGGGCCTTCAGGGCACTGAAGCTTTCTTT. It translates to CASGRGLQGTEAFF. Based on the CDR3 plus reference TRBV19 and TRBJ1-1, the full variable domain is DGGITQSPKYLFRKEGQNVTLSCEQNLNHDAMYWYRQDPGQGLRLIYYSQIVNDFQKGDIAEGYSVSREKKESFPLTVTSAQKNPTAFYLCASGRGLQGTEAFFGQGTRLTVV.

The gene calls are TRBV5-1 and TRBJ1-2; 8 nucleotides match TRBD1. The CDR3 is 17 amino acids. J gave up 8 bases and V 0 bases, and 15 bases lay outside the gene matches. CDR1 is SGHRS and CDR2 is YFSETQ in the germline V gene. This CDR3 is CASSLEFITGGRGGYTF. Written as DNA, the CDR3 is TGCGCCAGCAGCTTGGAGTTCATCACAGGGGGAAGGGGCGGCTACACCTTC. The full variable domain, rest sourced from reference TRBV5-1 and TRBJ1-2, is KAGVTQTPRYLIKTRGQQVTLSCSPISGHRSVSWYQQTPGQGLQFLFEYFSETQRNKGNFPGRFSGRQFSNSRSEMNVSTLELGDSALYLCASSLEFITGGRGGYTFGSGTRLTVV.

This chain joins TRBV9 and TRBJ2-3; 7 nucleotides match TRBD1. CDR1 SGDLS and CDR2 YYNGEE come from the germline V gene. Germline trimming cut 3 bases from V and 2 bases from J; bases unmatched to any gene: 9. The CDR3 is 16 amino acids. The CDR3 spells CASSAEPGQYTDTQYF. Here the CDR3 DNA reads TGTGCCAGCAGCGCGGAACCGGGACAGTACACAGATACGCAGTATTTT.

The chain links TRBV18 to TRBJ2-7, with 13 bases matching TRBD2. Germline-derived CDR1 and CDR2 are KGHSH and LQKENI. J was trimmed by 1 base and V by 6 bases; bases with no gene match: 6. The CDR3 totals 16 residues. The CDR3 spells CASSPWTSGSSYEQYF. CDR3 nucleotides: TGTGCCAGCTCCCCCTGGACTAGCGGGAGTTCCTACGAGCAGTACTTC. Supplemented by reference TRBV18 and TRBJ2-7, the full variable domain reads NAGVMQNPRHLVRRRGQEARLRCSPMKGHSHVYWYRQLPEEGLKFMVYLQKENIIDESGMPKERFSAEFPKEGPSILRIQQVVRGDSAAYFCASSPWTSGSSYEQYFGPGTRLTVT.

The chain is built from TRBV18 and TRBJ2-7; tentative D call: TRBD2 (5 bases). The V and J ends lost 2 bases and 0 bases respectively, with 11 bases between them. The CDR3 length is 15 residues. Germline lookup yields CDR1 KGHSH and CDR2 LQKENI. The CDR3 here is CASSPRTPHSYEQYF. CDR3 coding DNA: TGTGCCAGCTCACCAAGGACTCCTCACTCCTACGAGCAGTACTTC.

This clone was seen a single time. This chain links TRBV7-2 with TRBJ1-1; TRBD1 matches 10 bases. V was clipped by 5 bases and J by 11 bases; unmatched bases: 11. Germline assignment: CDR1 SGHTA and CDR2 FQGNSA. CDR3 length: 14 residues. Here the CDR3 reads CASSPTGGVSRAFF. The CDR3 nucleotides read TGTGCCAGCAGCCCGACAGGGGGCGTATCTCGGGCTTTCTTT. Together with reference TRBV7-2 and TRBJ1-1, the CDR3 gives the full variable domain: GAGVSQSPSNKVTEKGKDVELRCDPISGHTALYWYRQSLGQGLEFLIYFQGNSAPDKSGLPSDRFSAERTGGSVSTLTIQRTQQEDSAVYLCASSPTGGVSRAFFGQGTRLTVV.

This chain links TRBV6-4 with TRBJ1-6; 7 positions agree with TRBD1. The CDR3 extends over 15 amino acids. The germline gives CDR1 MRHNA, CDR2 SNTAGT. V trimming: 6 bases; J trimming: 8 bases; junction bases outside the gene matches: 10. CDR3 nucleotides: TGTGCCAGCAGCTTGGAACAGGGGTTGGATTCACCCCTCCACTTT. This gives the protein CASSLEQGLDSPLHF.

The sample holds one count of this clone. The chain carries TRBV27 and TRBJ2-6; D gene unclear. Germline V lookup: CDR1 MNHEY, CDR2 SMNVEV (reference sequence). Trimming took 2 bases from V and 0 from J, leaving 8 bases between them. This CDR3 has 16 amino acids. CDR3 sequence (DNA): TGTGCCAGCAGTTTACAGGTCAACTCTGGGGCCAACGTCCTGACTTTC. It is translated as CASSLQVNSGANVLTF.

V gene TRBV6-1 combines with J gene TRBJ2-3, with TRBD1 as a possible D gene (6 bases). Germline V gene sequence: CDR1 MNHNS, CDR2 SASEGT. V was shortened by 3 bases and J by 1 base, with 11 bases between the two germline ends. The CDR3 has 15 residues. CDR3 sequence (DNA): TGTGCCAGCAGTGATGTGGGGGCGGGCACAGATACGCAGTATTTT. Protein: CASSDVGAGTDTQYF.

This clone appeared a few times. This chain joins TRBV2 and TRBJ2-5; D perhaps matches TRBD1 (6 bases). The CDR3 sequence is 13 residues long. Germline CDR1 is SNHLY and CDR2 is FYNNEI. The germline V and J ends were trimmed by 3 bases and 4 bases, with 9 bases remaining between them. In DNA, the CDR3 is TGTGCCAGCAGTGACGGCAGGGGAGAGACCCAGTACTTC. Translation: CASSDGRGETQYF. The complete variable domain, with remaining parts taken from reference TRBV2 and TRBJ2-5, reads EPEVTQTPSHQVTQMGQEVILRCVPISNHLYFYWYRQILGQKVEFLVSFYNNEISEKSEIFDDQFSVERPDGSNFTLKIRSTKLEDSAMYFCASSDGRGETQYFGPGTRLLVL.

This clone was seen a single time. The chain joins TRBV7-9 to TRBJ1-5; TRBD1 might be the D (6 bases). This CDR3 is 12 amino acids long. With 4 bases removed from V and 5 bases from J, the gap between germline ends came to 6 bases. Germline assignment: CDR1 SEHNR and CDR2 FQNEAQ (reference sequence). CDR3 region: CASSYRDQPQHF. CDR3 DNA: TGTGCCAGCAGCTACAGGGATCAGCCCCAGCATTTT.

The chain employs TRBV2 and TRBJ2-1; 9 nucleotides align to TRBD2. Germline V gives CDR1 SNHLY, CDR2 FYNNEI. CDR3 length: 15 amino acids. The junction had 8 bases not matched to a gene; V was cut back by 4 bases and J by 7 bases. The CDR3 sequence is CASSGGLAGPNEQFF. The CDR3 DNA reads TGTGCCAGCAGTGGCGGGCTAGCGGGGCCGAATGAGCAGTTCTTC.

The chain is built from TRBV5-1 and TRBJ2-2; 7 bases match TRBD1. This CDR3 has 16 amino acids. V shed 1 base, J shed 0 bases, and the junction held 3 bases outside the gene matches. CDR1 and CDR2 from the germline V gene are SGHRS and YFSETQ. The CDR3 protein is CASSLRGQPNTGELFF. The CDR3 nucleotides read TGCGCCAGCAGCTTGAGGGGGCAGCCGAACACCGGGGAGCTGTTTTTT.

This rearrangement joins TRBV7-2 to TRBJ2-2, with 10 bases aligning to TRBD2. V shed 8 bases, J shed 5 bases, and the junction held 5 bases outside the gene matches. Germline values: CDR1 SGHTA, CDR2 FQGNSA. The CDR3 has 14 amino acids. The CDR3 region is CASQLAGQTGELFF. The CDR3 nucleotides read TGTGCCAGCCAACTAGCGGGACAAACCGGGGAGCTGTTTTTT.